Reported below is one T cell receptor (beta chain). Antigen specificity is unknown. These data originate in a study of brain T cells in children with intractable seizures. Findings and limits, study-wide: Only CDR3 sequence similarity suggested viral specificity, without known HCMV serostatus. Pre- and post-surgery blood differed in depth, so pre-surgery absences may be undersampling.

The CDR3 extends over 12 amino acids. Germline CDR1 is SNHLY and CDR2 is FYNNEI. Trimming took 4 bases from V and 7 from J; bases not matched to a gene: 3. Only cases whose brain tissue showed the highest T cell transcript signatures were sequenced. Pre-surgery treatment included at least one anti-epileptic drug. The repertoire was sequenced with immunoSEQ multiplex PCR; TCRdb's copy has only in-frame clones and lacks some. The table lists 80,000 or so clones, roughly 91% of them singletons. This sequence was found in a boy younger than two with tuberous sclerosis and intractable seizures. The input for sequencing was peripheral blood, taken at surgery. The J gene is TRBJ1-2, the V gene TRBV2; 7 positions agree with TRBD1. The CDR3 DNA follows: TGTGCCAGCAGTGGGGACAGTGGTGGCTACACCTTC. It codes for CASSGDSGGYTF.